This T cell receptor beta chain originates from a study of cytomegalovirus exposure and HLA in healthy donors. Findings and limits, study-wide: DRB1 had the most TCR associations and HLA-C the fewest, a later analysis found, with rates varying by HLA locus. It emerged from a later analysis that several of the most significant clusters appeared to be linked to common viral pathogens. Within a later analysis, the majority of CMV-associated TCR beta chains appeared HLA-restricted.

Concerning this clone: The antigen is undetermined.

Vbeta (60) and Jbeta (13) primers were used in the PCR. Measured with immunoSEQ multiplex PCR; TCRdb has only the in-frame clones, and not every one. The sample includes about 120,000 clones, over 70% of them seen just once. The receptor was isolated from a woman aged 40 to 55 in good health and CMV-seropositive. What was sequenced was PBMCs.

The CDR3 nucleotides read TGCGCCAGCAGCCAAGATCTCGGGGGCTCCTACGAGCAGTACTTC. It codes for CASSQDLGGSYEQYF. J is TRBJ2-7 and V is TRBV4-3; D is possibly TRBD2 (6 bases). Trimming cost V 0 bases and J 0 bases, with 9 bases left between them. Germline V gives CDR1 LGHNA, CDR2 YSLEER. This CDR3 contains 15 residues.